Listed here are 21 T cell receptor beta chains from one sample, sequenced in a study of response to subunit inactivated influenza vaccine. TCRdb itself ran the RT-PCR reads through MiXCR, one entry per CDR3 protein. The repertoire holds some 500,000 distinct CDR3 sequences, with 15% to 20% as singletons. The sample in question was CD4+ T cells sorted from PBMCs, obtained 23 to 25 months after vaccination. The receptors originated from a man aged 50 to 75 who received an inactivated influenza vaccine.

This clonotype was found many times. The chain is built from TRBV28 and TRBJ1-1; D possibly corresponds to TRBD1 (5 bases). The germline V gene encodes CDR1 MDHEN and CDR2 SYDVKM. The CDR3 spans 13 residues. V lost 6 bases, J lost 1 base, and 9 bases lay in between. The CDR3 protein is CASSVDRNTEAFF. As DNA, the CDR3 is TGTGCCAGCAGCGTAGACAGGAACACTGAAGCTTTCTTT.

This clonotype has more than one count but fewer than ten. The V and J genes are TRBV9 and TRBJ2-5; the match to TRBD1 covers 7 bases. Unmatched junction bases numbered 5, after V lost 0 bases and J lost 3 bases. The CDR3 consists of 15 residues. Germline lookup yields CDR1 SGDLS and CDR2 YYNGEE. CDR3: CASSVDQGVKETQYF. The CDR3 DNA reads as TGTGCCAGCAGCGTAGATCAGGGGGTTAAAGAGACCCAGTACTTC.

This clonotype has just a few counts. This sequence joins TRBV20-1 and TRBJ2-1, with TRBD1 matching 7 bases. CDR3 length equals 14 residues. Germline values: CDR1 DFQATT, CDR2 SNEGSKA (reference sequence). V lost 6 bases to trimming and J lost 8 bases; unmatched junction nucleotides: 13. CDR3 amino acids: CSAEQGLHGDEQFF. For the CDR3, the DNA is TGCAGTGCGGAACAGGGGCTCCATGGGGATGAGCAGTTCTTC.

This clonotype has just a few counts. The chain has TRBV7-8 and TRBJ1-2; no clear D. Trimming took 5 bases from V and 8 from J, leaving 12 bases between them. This CDR3 has 12 amino acids. Germline V CDR1 and CDR2: SGHVS, FQNEAQ. This chain's CDR3 is CASSPPAGGYTF. In DNA, the CDR3 is TGTGCCAGCAGCCCGCCAGCGGGGGGCTACACCTTC.

The chain couples TRBV20-1 to TRBJ2-1; 9 bases align to TRBD2. The V segment lost 3 bases and the J segment 6 bases; nucleotides outside the gene matches: 6. The germline V gene encodes CDR1 DFQATT and CDR2 SNEGSKA (reference sequence). The CDR3 sequence is 14 residues long. Written as DNA, the CDR3 is TGCAGTGCTAGTGGTCCTAGCGGGACCAATGAGCAGTTCTTC. Translation: CSASGPSGTNEQFF.

This clonotype has just a few counts. The rearrangement uses TRBV20-1 and TRBJ1-5, with 9 bases aligning to TRBD1. The V segment lost 5 bases and the J segment 6 bases; nucleotides outside the gene matches: 8. There are 14 residues in the CDR3. Germline V CDR1 and CDR2: DFQATT, SNEGSKA (reference sequence). The CDR3 region has the DNA TGCAGTGCTGAGGACAGGGGAGAGATTCAGCCCCAGCATTTT. This gives the protein CSAEDRGEIQPQHF.

In this sample, this clonotype turned up a few times. The chain employs TRBV5-1 and TRBJ1-2, with unresolved D. CDR3 size: 11 residues. Germline V gene lookup returns CDR1 SGHRS and CDR2 YFSETQ. The germline V and J ends were trimmed by 0 bases and 6 bases, with 3 bases remaining between them. The CDR3 DNA is TGCGCCAGCAGCTTGGAGGATGGCTACACCTTC. It codes for CASSLEDGYTF.

The V call is TRBV12-3 or TRBV12-4, the J call TRBJ2-2; D may be TRBD1 or TRBD2 (5 bases each). The CDR3 spans 14 residues. V lost 1 base and J lost 6, with 9 bases in between. CDR3 nucleotides: TGTGCCAGCAGTTTAGGAGGGGCGGCCGGGGAGCTGTTTTTT. Its protein is CASSLGGAAGELFF.

The rearrangement joins TRBV5-1 to TRBJ2-1; 8 positions match TRBD1. The CDR3 has 18 residues. Unmatched junction bases numbered 11, after V lost 3 bases and J lost 0 bases. The germline V gene encodes CDR1 SGHRS and CDR2 YFSETQ. The DNA of the CDR3 is TGCGCCAGCAGCTGGACAGGGATTGGGGCTAACTCCTACAATGAGCAGTTCTTC. This codes for CASSWTGIGANSYNEQFF.

The CDR3 DNA sequence: TGTGCCAGCAGCTTCGCGGGAAATGAGCAGTTCTTC. Translation gives CASSFAGNEQFF. The chain combines TRBV5-6 with TRBJ2-1; a weak D match, TRBD2 (6 bases). The length of the CDR3 is 12 residues. CDR1 and CDR2 (germline): SGHDT, YYEEEE. V lost 2 bases, J lost 7 bases, and 7 bases lay in between.

The rearrangement joins TRBV4-3 to TRBJ2-5; D is possibly TRBD1 (6 bases). Trimming cost V 0 bases and J 8 bases, with 10 bases left between them. Germline CDR1 LGHNA, CDR2 YSLEER. This CDR3 is 13 amino acids long. CDR3 nucleotide sequence: TGCGCCAGCAGCCAAGAAGGGACAAGAACCCAGTACTTC. It translates to CASSQEGTRTQYF.

This clonotype was observed a few times. The gene calls are TRBV20-1 and TRBJ2-7; D is unclear. The CDR3 extends over 14 amino acids. Trimming took off 6 bases at V and 3 bases at J, with 18 bases between the two ends. The germline CDR1 and CDR2 sequences are DFQATT and SNEGSKA (reference sequence). The CDR3 loop is CSATTERGVYEQYF. The CDR3, as DNA: TGCAGTGCCACTACGGAGCGCGGCGTCTACGAGCAGTACTTC.

This clonotype was found a few times. The gene calls are TRBV12-3 or TRBV12-4 and TRBJ2-1; 7 positions agree with TRBD1. This CDR3 comprises 15 residues. V was pared by 5 bases and J by 2 bases, with 6 bases of the junction left unmatched. The CDR3 nucleotides read TGTGCCAGCAGTGACCCAGGGGGTCCCTACAATGAGCAGTTCTTC. It codes for CASSDPGGPYNEQFF.

In this sample, this clonotype turned up many times. The J gene is TRBJ1-2, the V gene TRBV4-3, with unresolved D. Germline CDR1 reads LGHNA; CDR2 reads YSLEER. The germline V and J ends were trimmed by 2 bases and 1 base, with 5 bases remaining between them. The CDR3 is 13 residues long. The CDR3 loop is CASSQRFNYGYTF. The DNA of the CDR3 is TGCGCCAGCAGCCAACGGTTTAACTATGGCTACACCTTC.

Only a few counts were recorded for this clonotype. V is TRBV15 and J is TRBJ1-4; unclear D gene. CDR3 length: 16 amino acids. Deletions cut 0 bases from V and 7 bases from J, with 15 bases between. The germline CDR1 and CDR2 sequences are LNHNV and YYDKDF (reference sequence). The CDR3 region is CATSRDLEQLLEKLFF. The CDR3 nucleotides read TGTGCCACCAGCAGAGATCTCGAACAGCTACTTGAAAAACTGTTTTTT.

In its sample, this clonotype was seen a few times. J is TRBJ1-2 and V is TRBV12-3 or TRBV12-4; tentatively, D is TRBD1 (5 bases). Trimming cost V 5 bases and J 4 bases, with 14 bases left between them. The length of the CDR3 is 14 residues. The CDR3 reads CASSAQGSSYGYTF. The DNA for the CDR3 is TGTGCCAGCAGTGCCCAGGGTTCCTCCTATGGCTACACCTTC.

The J gene is TRBJ2-1, the V gene TRBV12-3 or TRBV12-4; D is uncertain. Deletions cut 6 bases from V and 4 bases from J, with 4 bases between. CDR3 length: 11 amino acids. This CDR3 reads CASRVYNEQFF. The CDR3 DNA is TGTGCCAGCAGAGTTTACAATGAGCAGTTCTTC.

The CDR3 DNA reads TGCAGCGTTCTGGGCCAGACCTCCTACAATGAGCAGTTCTTC. Residues: CSVLGQTSYNEQFF. This chain links TRBV29-1 with TRBJ2-1; D remains unclear. CDR1 and CDR2 (germline): SQVTM, ANQGSEA. V was pared by 5 bases and J by 0 bases, with 11 bases between. The length of the CDR3 is 14 residues.

This clonotype occurred once. This sequence joins TRBV28 and TRBJ1-2; 9 bases match TRBD1. The CDR3 loop spans 15 amino acids. CDR1 and CDR2 from the germline V gene are MDHEN and SYDVKM. The trim removed 6 bases at V and 8 bases at J, leaving 13 bases unmatched. This CDR3 is CASSFFPDRGGGYTF. The CDR3 coding sequence is TGTGCCAGCAGCTTCTTCCCGGACAGGGGCGGAGGCTACACCTTC.

This clonotype came up a few times. The chain employs TRBV7-8 and TRBJ2-1; D is possibly TRBD1 or TRBD2 (5 bases each). Per the germline V gene, CDR1 is SGHVS and CDR2 is FQNEAQ. With 4 bases removed from V and 7 bases from J, the gap between germline ends came to 14 bases. CDR3 length: 14 amino acids. The CDR3 loop reads CASSYGVRGNEQFF. The CDR3 region has the DNA TGTGCCAGCAGCTACGGGGTGAGGGGTAATGAGCAGTTCTTC. Complete variable domain (other parts from reference TRBV7-8 and TRBJ2-1): GAGVSQSPRYKVAKRGQDVALRCDPISGHVSLFWYQQALGQGPEFLTYFQNEAQLDKSGLPSDRFFAERPEGSVSTLKIQRTQQEDSAVYLCASSYGVRGNEQFFGPGTRLTVL.

This rearrangement joins TRBV5-1 to TRBJ2-1; TRBD1 matches at 8 bases. In germline, CDR1 is SGHRS, CDR2 YFSETQ. Losses at the gene ends were 3 bases for V and 1 base for J; bases not matched to a gene: 6. The CDR3 has 16 residues. CDR3 residues: CASSSQGAVSYNEQFF. The DNA for the CDR3 is TGCGCCAGCAGCTCCCAGGGGGCAGTTTCCTACAATGAGCAGTTCTTC.